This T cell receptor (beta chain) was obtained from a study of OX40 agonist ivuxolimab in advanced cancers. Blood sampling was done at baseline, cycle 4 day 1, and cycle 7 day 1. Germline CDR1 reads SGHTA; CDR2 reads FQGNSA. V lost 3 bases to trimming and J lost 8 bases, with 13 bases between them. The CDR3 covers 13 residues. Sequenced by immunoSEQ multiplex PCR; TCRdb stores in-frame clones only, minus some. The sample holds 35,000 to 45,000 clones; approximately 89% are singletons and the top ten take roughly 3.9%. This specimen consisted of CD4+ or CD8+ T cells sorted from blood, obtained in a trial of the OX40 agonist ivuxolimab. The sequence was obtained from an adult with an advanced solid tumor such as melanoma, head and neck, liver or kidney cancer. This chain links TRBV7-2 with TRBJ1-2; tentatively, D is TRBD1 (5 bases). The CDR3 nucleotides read TGTGCCAGCAGCTTCTCGGGGCAGGGCGGCTACACCTTC. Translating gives CASSFSGQGGYTF.